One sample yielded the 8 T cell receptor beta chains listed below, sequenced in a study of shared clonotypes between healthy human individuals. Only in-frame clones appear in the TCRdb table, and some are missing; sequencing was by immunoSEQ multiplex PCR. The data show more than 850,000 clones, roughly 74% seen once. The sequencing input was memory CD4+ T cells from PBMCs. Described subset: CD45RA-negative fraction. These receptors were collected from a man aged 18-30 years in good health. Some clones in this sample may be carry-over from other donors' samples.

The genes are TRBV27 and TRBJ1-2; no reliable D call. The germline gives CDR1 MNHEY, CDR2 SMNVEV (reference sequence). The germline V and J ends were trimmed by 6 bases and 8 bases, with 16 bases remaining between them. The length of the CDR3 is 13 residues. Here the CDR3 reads CASRRALGRGYTF. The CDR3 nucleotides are TGTGCCAGCAGGCGGGCCCTCGGGAGAGGCTACACCTTC.

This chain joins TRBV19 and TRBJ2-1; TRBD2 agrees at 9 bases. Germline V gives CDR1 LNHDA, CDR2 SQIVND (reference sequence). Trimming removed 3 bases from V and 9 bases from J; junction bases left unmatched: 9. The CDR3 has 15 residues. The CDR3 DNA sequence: TGTGCCAGTAGTATCTCTTTAGCGGGAGATGGTGAGCAGTTCTTC. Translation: CASSISLAGDGEQFF.

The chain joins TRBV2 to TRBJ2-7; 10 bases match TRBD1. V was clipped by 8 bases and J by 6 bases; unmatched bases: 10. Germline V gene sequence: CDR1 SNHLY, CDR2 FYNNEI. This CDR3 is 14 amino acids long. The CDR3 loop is CASDTGTGALEQYF. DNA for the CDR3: TGTGCCAGCGATACCGGGACAGGGGCCCTCGAGCAGTACTTC.

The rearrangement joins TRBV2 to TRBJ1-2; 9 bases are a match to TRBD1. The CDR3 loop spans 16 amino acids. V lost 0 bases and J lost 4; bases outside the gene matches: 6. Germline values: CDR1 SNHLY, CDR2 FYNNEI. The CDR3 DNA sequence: TGTGCCAGCAGTGAAGCAACAGGGGGCGAAATCTATGGCTACACCTTC. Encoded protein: CASSEATGGEIYGYTF.

In nucleotides, the CDR3 is TGTGCCAGCAGCGCAACTAGCGGGAGGAGCTACGAGCAGTACTTC. This codes for CASSATSGRSYEQYF. The V call is TRBV7-2, the J call TRBJ2-7, with TRBD2 matching over 12 bases. Germline CDR1 is SGHTA and CDR2 is FQGNSA. The CDR3 extends over 15 amino acids. J lost 3 bases, V lost 5 bases, and 5 bases had no gene match.

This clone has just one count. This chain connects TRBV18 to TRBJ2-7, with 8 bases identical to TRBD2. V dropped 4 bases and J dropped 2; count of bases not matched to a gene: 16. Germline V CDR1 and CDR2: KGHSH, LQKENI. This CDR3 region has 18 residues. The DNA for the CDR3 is TGTGCCAGCTCACAGACTGGGGTGGGTAGCGGGGCGGCCTACGAGCAGTACTTC. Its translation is CASSQTGVGSGAAYEQYF.

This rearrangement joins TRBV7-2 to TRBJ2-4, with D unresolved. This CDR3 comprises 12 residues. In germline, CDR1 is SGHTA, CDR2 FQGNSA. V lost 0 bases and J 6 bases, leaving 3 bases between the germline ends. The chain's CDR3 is CASSLAANIQYF. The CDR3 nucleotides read TGTGCCAGCAGCTTAGCGGCAAACATTCAGTACTTC.

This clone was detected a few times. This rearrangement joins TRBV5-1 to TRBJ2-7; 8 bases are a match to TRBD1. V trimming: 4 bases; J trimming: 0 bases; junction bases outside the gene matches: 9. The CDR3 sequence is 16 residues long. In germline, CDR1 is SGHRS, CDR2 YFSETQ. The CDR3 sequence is CASSTGGTGISYEQYF. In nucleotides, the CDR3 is TGCGCCAGCAGCACAGGGGGTACGGGGATCTCCTACGAGCAGTACTTC.